A single sample is the source of the 19 T cell receptor beta chains below, sequenced in a study of blood T cell repertoires in COVID-19. Sequenced by immunoSEQ multiplex PCR; TCRdb stores in-frame clones only, minus some. The sample lists 250,000 to 350,000 clones, around 88% occurring once. Sequenced input: peripheral blood. These receptors were collected from a woman in her twenties or thirties who had recovered from COVID-19.

V and J are TRBV6-5 and TRBJ2-5; 8 nucleotides align to TRBD2. CDR3 length: 13 residues. V trimming: 6 bases; J trimming: 0 bases; junction bases outside the gene matches: 0. CDR1 is MNHEY and CDR2 is SVGAGI in the germline V gene. CDR3 DNA sequence: TGTGCCAGCAGAGCGGGGGACCAAGAGACCCAGTACTTC. The encoded protein is CASRAGDQETQYF.

This sequence joins TRBV6-4 and TRBJ2-2; 9 nucleotides align to TRBD1. Per the germline V gene, CDR1 is MRHNA and CDR2 is SNTAGT. V was pared by 0 bases and J by 6 bases, with 2 bases of the junction left unmatched. This CDR3 spans 15 amino acids. In nucleotides, the CDR3 is TGTGCCAGCAGTGACTCCGGACAGGGGCCCGGGGAGCTGTTTTTT. Protein: CASSDSGQGPGELFF.

The CDR3 DNA is TGTGCCAGCAGTGACCTTAGCGGGAACTCCTACGAGCAGTACTTC. It is translated as CASSDLSGNSYEQYF. The gene calls are TRBV6-1 and TRBJ2-7, with 8 bases fitting TRBD2. The length of the CDR3 is 15 residues. With V trimmed by 3 bases and J by 0 bases, 4 bases remained unmatched. Germline loops: CDR1 MNHNS, CDR2 SASEGT.

The chain combines TRBV5-6 with TRBJ2-7, with 13 bases aligning to TRBD2. The V and J ends lost 4 bases and 4 bases, in that order; junction bases with no gene match: 5. CDR1 SGHDT and CDR2 YYEEEE come from the germline V gene. The CDR3 has 15 amino acids. CDR3 DNA: TGTGCCAGCAGCGAAACTAGCGGGAGGGTGTACGAGCAGTACTTC. Protein: CASSETSGRVYEQYF.

The chain links TRBV27 to TRBJ1-1, with D unresolved. The CDR3 covers 18 residues. Trimming shortened V by 2 bases and J by 3 bases, and 22 bases separated the two germline ends. Germline V lookup: CDR1 MNHEY, CDR2 SMNVEV (reference sequence). CDR3 protein: CASSLGGLGGIPDTEAFF. CDR3 sequence (DNA): TGTGCCAGCAGTTTAGGAGGTCTGGGAGGGATTCCGGACACTGAAGCTTTCTTT.

V and J are TRBV30 and TRBJ1-1; D remains unclear. Germline CDR1 and CDR2: GTSNPN and SVGIG (reference sequence). V shed 0 bases and J shed 2 bases, with 10 bases lying between them. The CDR3 contains 14 residues. CDR3 nucleotide sequence: TGTGCCTGGAGTGTACTGACATTCAACACTGAAGCTTTCTTT. This codes for CAWSVLTFNTEAFF.

The chain is built from TRBV24-1 and TRBJ2-3, with a possible D match to TRBD1 (5 bases). The V gene's germline CDR1 is KGHDR and CDR2 SFDVKD. The V end was cut by 6 bases, the J end by 6 bases, with 6 bases between. CDR3 length equals 11 residues. CDR3 sequence reads: CATSSGDTQYF. For the CDR3, the DNA is TGTGCCACCAGTTCAGGGGATACGCAGTATTTT.

The chain is built from TRBV5-4 and TRBJ1-2; 10 bases align to TRBD1. The CDR3 extends over 14 amino acids. The germline V gene has CDR1 SGHNT and CDR2 YYREEE (reference sequence). Unmatched junction bases numbered 6, after V lost 3 bases and J lost 7 bases. CDR3 loop: CASSSRQGAFGYTF. DNA for the CDR3: TGTGCCAGCAGCTCTCGACAGGGGGCATTTGGCTACACCTTC.

The gene calls are TRBV5-1 and TRBJ2-3; possibly TRBD1 for D (7 bases). With 0 bases removed from V and 5 bases from J, the gap between germline ends came to 16 bases. The CDR3 has 16 amino acids. Germline-derived CDR1 and CDR2 are SGHRS and YFSETQ. The CDR3 nucleotides read TGCGCCAGCAGCTTGGAGCAGGGGGGCCGGGGAGATACGCAGTATTTT. Translating gives CASSLEQGGRGDTQYF.

The J gene is TRBJ1-6, the V gene TRBV2; 9 nucleotides agree with TRBD1. Looked up from germline, CDR1 is SNHLY and CDR2 is FYNNEI. With V trimmed by 5 bases and J by 8 bases, 7 bases remained unmatched. The CDR3 consists of 15 residues. CDR3 DNA: TGTGCCAGCAGTCCCTACACAGGGGGCGATTCACCCCTCCACTTT. Its protein product is CASSPYTGGDSPLHF.

The chain joins TRBV9 to TRBJ2-5; tentatively, D is TRBD2 (5 bases). The CDR3 runs to 15 residues. CDR1 SGDLS and CDR2 YYNGEE come from the germline V gene. Trimming removed 0 bases at V and 1 base at J, with 10 bases between. The CDR3 DNA reads as TGTGCCAGCAGCGTAGGTGAGCGGCTCCAAGAGACCCAGTACTTC. Its translation: CASSVGERLQETQYF. The whole variable domain, filled in from reference TRBV9 and TRBJ2-5, reads DSGVTQTPKHLITATGQRVTLRCSPRSGDLSVYWYQQSLDQGLQFLIQYYNGEERAKGNILERFSAQQFPDLHSELNLSSLELGDSALYFCASSVGERLQETQYFGPGTRLLVL.

In DNA form, the CDR3 reads TGTGCCAGCAGTTTAGGAGGGATTCAGCCCCAGCATTTT. This gives the protein CASSLGGIQPQHF. The chain couples TRBV28 to TRBJ1-5; D gene ambiguous. V dropped 2 bases and J dropped 6 bases, with 8 bases sitting between them. The CDR3 contains 13 residues. The V gene's germline CDR1 is MDHEN and CDR2 SYDVKM.

The rearrangement uses TRBV9 and TRBJ1-5; D gene unclear. The CDR3 loop spans 13 amino acids. Per germline, CDR1 SGDLS and CDR2 YYNGEE. Trimming removed 8 bases at V and 4 bases at J, with 13 bases between. As DNA, the CDR3 is TGTGCCAGTAGTGGGCCGTCGAATCAGCCCCAGCATTTT. Translation gives CASSGPSNQPQHF. The full variable domain, in which reference TRBV9 and TRBJ1-5 provide the parts outside the CDR3, is DSGVTQTPKHLITATGQRVTLRCSPRSGDLSVYWYQQSLDQGLQFLIQYYNGEERAKGNILERFSAQQFPDLHSELNLSSLELGDSALYFCASSGPSNQPQHFGDGTRLSIL.

This clone was found a few times. The rearrangement links TRBV30 to TRBJ1-1; D possibly corresponds to TRBD1 (5 bases). This CDR3 region has 11 residues. Per the germline V gene, CDR1 is GTSNPN and CDR2 is SVGIG (reference sequence). Trimming removed 7 bases at V and 7 bases at J, with 13 bases between. The CDR3 protein is CASDGGFEAFF. The CDR3 region has the DNA TGTGCCTCGGACGGGGGATTTGAAGCTTTCTTT.

V usage is TRBV5-1 and J usage is TRBJ2-7, with a tentative D call TRBD2 (5 bases). CDR3 length: 14 residues. CDR1 and CDR2 from the germline V gene are SGHRS and YFSETQ. The V end lost 0 bases, the J end lost 3 bases, and 10 bases lay between the germline ends. The CDR3 spells CASSLGGEGYEQYF. CDR3 in DNA: TGCGCCAGCAGCTTGGGAGGAGAGGGCTACGAGCAGTACTTC.

The chain links TRBV27 to TRBJ2-7, with D hard to call. Germline V CDR1 and CDR2: MNHEY, SMNVEV (reference sequence). CDR3 length equals 16 residues. The V and J ends lost 0 bases and 2 bases respectively, with 14 bases between them. DNA of the CDR3: TGTGCCAGCAGTTTATCGACCTCCGGGTACACCTACGAGCAGTACTTC. Amino acid sequence: CASSLSTSGYTYEQYF.

This chain links TRBV7-9 with TRBJ2-1; 10 bases align to TRBD2. V was pared by 5 bases and J by 8 bases, with 12 bases of the junction left unmatched. Per germline, CDR1 SEHNR and CDR2 FQNEAQ (reference sequence). The CDR3 totals 16 residues. The CDR3 nucleotides read TGTGCCAGCAGCGTTCTAGCGGGAGCCGGTCGCGATGAGCAGTTCTTC. Protein sequence: CASSVLAGAGRDEQFF.

The count of this clone is one. This rearrangement joins TRBV5-4 to TRBJ2-7; 7 nucleotides agree with TRBD2. This CDR3 spans 16 amino acids. The germline CDR1 and CDR2 sequences are SGHNT and YYREEE (reference sequence). V shed 4 bases, J shed 6 bases, and the junction held 16 bases outside the gene matches. The CDR3 protein is CASSAGGRGPFSEQYF. In nucleotides, the CDR3 is TGTGCCAGCAGCGCCGGAGGGAGGGGCCCTTTTAGCGAGCAGTACTTC. The complete variable domain, with remaining parts taken from reference TRBV5-4 and TRBJ2-7, reads ETGVTQSPTHLIKTRGQQVTLRCSSQSGHNTVSWYQQALGQGPQFIFQYYREEENGRGNFPPRFSGLQFPNYSSELNVNALELDDSALYLCASSAGGRGPFSEQYFGPGTRLTVT.

The J gene is TRBJ2-7, the V gene TRBV18, with a weak D call TRBD1 (7 bases). V lost 8 bases, J lost 5 bases, and 19 bases lay in between. CDR3 length equals 14 residues. The germline CDR1 and CDR2 sequences are KGHSH and LQKENI. The CDR3 DNA is TGTGCCAGCGGGCGGGACAGATTGGACCACGAGCAGTACTTC. The encoded protein is CASGRDRLDHEQYF.